Listed here are 14 T cell receptor beta chains from one sample, sequenced in a study of cytomegalovirus exposure and HLA in healthy donors. The PCR used 60 Vbeta and 13 Jbeta primers. Data came from immunoSEQ multiplex PCR; TCRdb stores just in-frame clones and leaves some out. This sample has about 200,000 clones; 70% to 80% occur once, and the top ten carry around 0.42%. The specimen was PBMCs. All receptors come from a male donor in good health and CMV-seropositive.

This clone was seen a handful of times. The chain joins TRBV30 to TRBJ1-2; TRBD1 matches 8 bases. CDR3 length: 14 amino acids. The V and J ends lost 2 bases and 4 bases, in that order; junction bases with no gene match: 6. Germline V gene lookup returns CDR1 GTSNPN and CDR2 SVGIG (reference sequence). CDR3 sequence (DNA): TGTGCCTGGAGTATCTCCGGGACAGGCTATGGCTACACCTTC. This codes for CAWSISGTGYGYTF.

The CDR3 sequence: CASSQVGLAGDYEQYF. For the CDR3, the DNA is TGCGCCAGCAGCCAAGTGGGATTAGCGGGAGACTACGAGCAGTACTTC. The gene calls are TRBV4-3 and TRBJ2-7; 9 bases are shared with TRBD2. Germline lookup yields CDR1 LGHNA and CDR2 YSLEER. The CDR3 is 16 amino acids. Trimming took 1 base from V and 3 from J; bases not matched to a gene: 7.

As regards this clone: The junction differs from germline at one of its ends, possibly a read error. This sequence joins TRBV7-9 and TRBJ2-7; 10 bases align to TRBD2. The CDR3 extends over 13 amino acids. Looked up from germline, CDR1 is SEHNR and CDR2 is FQNEAQ (reference sequence). The CDR3 DNA follows: TGTGCCAGCAGACCAGCGGGAGGGCCGGTCGAGTGCTTC. This translates into CASRPAGGPVECF.

The chain recombines TRBV5-4 with TRBJ2-7; 13 nucleotides line up with TRBD2. The CDR3 length is 16 residues. The J segment lost 6 bases and the V segment lost 2 bases, leaving 8 bases of the junction unmatched. Germline V gene sequence: CDR1 SGHNT, CDR2 YYREEE (reference sequence). CDR3 amino acids: CASSFDRTSGSLEQYF. CDR3 sequence (DNA): TGTGCCAGCAGCTTCGATAGGACTAGCGGGAGTCTCGAGCAGTACTTC.

The J gene is TRBJ2-7, the V gene TRBV5-8; perhaps TRBD1 as D (6 bases). CDR1 and CDR2 from the germline V gene are SGHTS and YDEGEE. The CDR3 runs to 14 residues. Trimming removed 1 base from V and 6 bases from J, with 14 bases in between. CDR3 in DNA: TGTGCCAGCAGCTTGTTCAGGGGCCGGGGCGAGCAGTACTTC. Its protein product is CASSLFRGRGEQYF. Together with reference TRBV5-8 and TRBJ2-7, the CDR3 gives the full variable domain: EAGVTQSPTHLIKTRGQQATLRCSPISGHTSVYWYQQALGLGLQFLLWYDEGEERNRGNFPPRFSGRQFPNYSSELNVNALELEDSALYLCASSLFRGRGEQYFGPGTRLTVT.

The chain has TRBV28 and TRBJ2-6; perhaps TRBD1 as D (6 bases). This CDR3 spans 16 amino acids. Germline V lookup: CDR1 MDHEN, CDR2 SYDVKM. V was shortened by 7 bases and J by 4 bases, with 17 bases between the two germline ends. CDR3 in amino acids: CASTATGVSGANVLTF. As DNA, the CDR3 is TGTGCCAGCACCGCGACAGGCGTCAGCGGGGCCAACGTCCTGACTTTC.

This clone was observed once. This sequence joins TRBV7-3 and TRBJ1-1, with 9 nucleotides matching TRBD1. This CDR3 spans 16 amino acids. Unmatched junction bases numbered 11, after V lost 5 bases and J lost 4 bases. Germline CDR1 and CDR2: SGHTA and FQGTGA. The CDR3 bases are TGTGCCAGCAGCCCTGTTTCGGGACAGGGAGGCACTGAAGCTTTCTTT. Translated: CASSPVSGQGGTEAFF.

The rearrangement joins TRBV4-1 to TRBJ1-1, with D possibly TRBD1 on 6 matching bases. V lost 3 bases and J lost 7, with 18 bases in between. The CDR3 extends over 15 amino acids. Germline CDR1 reads MGHRA; CDR2 reads YSYEKL. CDR3 residues: CASSHRIGTSDEAFF. For the CDR3, the DNA is TGCGCCAGCAGCCACCGTATAGGGACAAGTGATGAAGCTTTCTTT.

This clone was seen once. V gene TRBV19 combines with J gene TRBJ2-5; possible D gene TRBD2, 6 bases. The closer fit of TRBJ2-7 to the DNA end suggests the J call may be wrong. CDR1 is LNHDA, CDR2 SQIVND, per germline (reference sequence). CDR3 length: 15 residues. CDR3 DNA sequence: TGTGCCAGTAGTATTACCGGGAGCTCCTACTACGAGCAGTACTTC. It translates to CASSITGSSYYEQYF.

V and J are TRBV19 and TRBJ2-1; 7 bases are shared with TRBD1. CDR1 LNHDA and CDR2 SQIVND come from the germline V gene (reference sequence). The CDR3 has 14 amino acids. Germline trimming cut 6 bases from V and 4 bases from J; bases unmatched to any gene: 6. The chain's CDR3 is CASSLRDSYNEQFF. CDR3 DNA: TGTGCCAGTAGCCTCCGGGACAGTTACAATGAGCAGTTCTTC.

CDR3 bases: TGTGCCAGCAGTTACCGCGCGGCTCAAAATGAAAAACTGTTTTTT. Amino acids: CASSYRAAQNEKLFF. J is TRBJ1-4 and V is TRBV6-5; D ambiguous. Trimming left V 2 bases short and J 5 bases short, with 12 bases between. The CDR3 sequence is 15 residues long. Germline V gene sequence: CDR1 MNHEY, CDR2 SVGAGI.

The chain combines TRBV7-8 with TRBJ2-7; 9 bases are a match to TRBD2. CDR1 is SGHVS, CDR2 FQNEAQ, per germline. The CDR3 covers 14 residues. The junction had 7 bases not matched to a gene; V was cut back by 3 bases and J by 7 bases. This chain's CDR3 is CASSFTSGQGEQYF. CDR3 bases: TGTGCCAGCAGCTTTACTAGCGGGCAGGGGGAGCAGTACTTC. Combining the CDR3 with reference TRBV7-8 and TRBJ2-7 gives the whole variable domain GAGVSQSPRYKVAKRGQDVALRCDPISGHVSLFWYQQALGQGPEFLTYFQNEAQLDKSGLPSDRFFAERPEGSVSTLKIQRTQQEDSAVYLCASSFTSGQGEQYFGPGTRLTVT.

The chain combines TRBV28 with TRBJ2-7; 8 nucleotides line up with TRBD2. This CDR3 has 12 residues. The J segment lost 6 bases and the V segment lost 7 bases, leaving 5 bases of the junction unmatched. Germline CDR1 is MDHEN and CDR2 is SYDVKM. The CDR3 loop reads CASTVGRAEQYF. CDR3 DNA sequence: TGTGCCAGCACCGTCGGGAGGGCCGAGCAGTACTTC. Full variable domain (missing parts from reference TRBV28 and TRBJ2-7): DVKVTQSSRYLVKRTGEKVFLECVQDMDHENMFWYRQDPGLGLRLIYFSYDVKMKEKGDIPEGYSVSREKKERFSLILESASTNQTSMYLCASTVGRAEQYFGPGTRLTVT.

This clone turned up a few times. V gene TRBV9 combines with J gene TRBJ2-5; a possible D gene is TRBD2 (6 bases). There are 14 residues in the CDR3. V lost 0 bases, J lost 2 bases, and 8 bases lay in between. Germline CDR1 and CDR2: SGDLS and YYNGEE. The CDR3 here is CASSVEAGQETQYF. The CDR3, as DNA: TGTGCCAGCAGCGTAGAGGCGGGGCAAGAGACCCAGTACTTC.